The following is a T cell receptor (beta chain) sequence with its context. This clonotype is classified as medium-sized (0.01 to 0.1%). Its antigen target is currently unknown. No base quality information exists; no much larger clone differs at one position. The sample comes from a study of T cells in Graves' hyperthyroidism and ophthalmopathy (dated by TCRdb to about 2019). Background on the whole study: Peripheral blood was collected at initial diagnosis, before any treatment. To identify TCR V-J signatures that set the groups apart, the researchers used a discovery cohort of about a hundred patients, made up of about 44 with Graves' ophthalmopathy and some 56 with stable Graves' hyperthyroidism. An independent validation cohort of under 20 hyperthyroidism patients and about 16 patients who later progressed to ophthalmopathy tested prospective prediction of ophthalmopathy. For training and testing, the 100 or so patients in the discovery cohort were randomly divided in a 7:3 ratio. The study also compared thyroid tissue and blood T-cell repertoires from several Graves' hyperthyroidism patients. Following sampling, methimazole starting at 30 mg daily was given to hyperthyroidism patients, and high-dose intravenous methylprednisolone was given to ophthalmopathy patients. TCR Vbeta CDR3 sequencing of 135 peripheral blood samples (about 45 ophthalmopathy, under 80 hyperthyroidism and approximately 17 progressor patients) is reported in the paper. Broad study findings and their caveats: A model built on a 13 V-J signature distinguished ophthalmopathy from stable hyperthyroidism, reaching 85% to 90% sensitivity and approximately 83% specificity in cross-validation and 80%/75% in testing. Sample size was not statistically predetermined, and investigators were not blinded to group allocation. Most expanded thyroid clonotypes (frequency above 0.001) were also detected in blood, a finding suggesting that blood repertoires may reflect thyroid immune responses. In validation, progression to ophthalmopathy was predicted by the model with roughly 71% sensitivity and approximately 78% specificity, a median of approximately 6.5 months before onset.

Amplification of TCR beta CDR3 regions was carried out from RNA transcripts. A first-round RT-PCR of the TCR CDR3 used the HTBI primer set with the Qiagen OneStep RT-PCR kit. Libraries were constructed in a second round of multiplex PCR, after which size selection and purification were performed. The libraries were sequenced on an Illumina HiSeq2000 using paired-end 100 bp reads. In the original analysis: SOAPnuke was used to process the raw data, throwing out any read that contained adapters or uncalled bases, had a mean Phred below 15, or lacked an exact constant-primer or identifier match. High-quality paired reads were merged using COPE v1.2.5, and each unique nucleotide sequence was defined as a clonotype. MiTCR v1.1 was used to align the clonotypes against IMGT TRBV, TRBD and TRBJ reference segments. Analysis was restricted to V-J combinations with a frequency above 0.0001, which covered 98% to 99.2% of repertoires. The TCS score was defined as F50 (clonal expansion) divided by E x V (chaos), with BLOSUM62-based TCRdist calculated between CDR3 peptides within each V-J. Welch's t-statistics and random forest reduced fewer than 600 V-J features to 13, which were used in a naive Bayes classifier (R e1071). TCRdb's own reprocessing of the public reads used fastp at Q25 and MiXCR and kept productive beta chains. Each CDR3 protein gets just one entry, which takes the most common genes and DNA from the rows behind it. The V and J calls follow TCRdb's processing rather than the paper's. Across this sample there are around 250,000 distinct CDR3 sequences, with just over 14% seen only once. Less than 15% of the sample is taken by the ten largest.

The CDR3 contains 12 residues, cysteine and phenylalanine counted. Only the CDR3 DNA is retained, 36 bases long and in frame from the first base. The germline V gene provides CDR1 MNHNS and CDR2 SASEGT. V loses 5 bases, J loses 11 bases, and the germline ends lie 14 bases apart. Hyperthyroidism patients were newly diagnosed, with disease duration under 2 months, and aged 18 to 65 years. Patients with uncontrolled infections, other autoimmune diseases, pregnancy or lactation were excluded. Clinical symptoms, serum thyroxine and TRAb, thyroid ultrasound, and orbital computed tomography formed the basis for the diagnoses. For progressor patients, blood was drawn at the first diagnosis of hyperthyroidism, before any ophthalmopathy symptoms had appeared. PBMCs were separated from 7.5 to 10 ml of fresh peripheral blood using Ficoll-Paque density gradient centrifugation. Patients classed as progressors first received a Graves' hyperthyroidism diagnosis and then went on to develop ophthalmopathy during follow-up. Trizol reagent was used to extract total RNA, and RNA quality was then checked on an Agilent 2100 Bioanalyzer.

Material: blood. This sequence was found in a woman in her 40s with Graves' hyperthyroidism that later progressed to Graves' ophthalmopathy. The rearrangement combines TRBV6-1 with TRBJ2-3, and perhaps TRBD1 as D gene, on 6 matching bases. The sequenced DNA is TGTGCCAGCAGTTCGACAGGTGGTGGGCAGTATTTT. This is translated as CASSSTGGGQYF.